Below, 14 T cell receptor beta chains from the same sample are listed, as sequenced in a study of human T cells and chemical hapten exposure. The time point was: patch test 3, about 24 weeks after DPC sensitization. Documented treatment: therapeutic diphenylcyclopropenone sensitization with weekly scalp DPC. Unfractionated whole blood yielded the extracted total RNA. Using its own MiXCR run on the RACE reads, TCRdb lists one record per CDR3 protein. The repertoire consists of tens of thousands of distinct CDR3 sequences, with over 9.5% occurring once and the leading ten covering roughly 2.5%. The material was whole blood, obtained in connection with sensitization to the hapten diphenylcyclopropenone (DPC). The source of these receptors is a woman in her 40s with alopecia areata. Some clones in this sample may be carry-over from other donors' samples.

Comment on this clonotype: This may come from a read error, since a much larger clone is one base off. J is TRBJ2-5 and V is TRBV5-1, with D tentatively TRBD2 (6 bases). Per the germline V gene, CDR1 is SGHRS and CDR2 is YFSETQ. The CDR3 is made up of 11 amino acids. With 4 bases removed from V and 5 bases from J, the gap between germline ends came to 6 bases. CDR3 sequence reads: CASSRGETQYF. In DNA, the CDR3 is TGCGCCAGCAGCCGGGGGGAGACCCAGTACTTC.

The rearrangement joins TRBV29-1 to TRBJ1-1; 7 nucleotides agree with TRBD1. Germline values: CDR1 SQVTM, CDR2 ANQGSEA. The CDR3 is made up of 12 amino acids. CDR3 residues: CSATRDSLEAFF. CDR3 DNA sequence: TGCAGTGCCACCCGGGACAGTTTAGAAGCTTTCTTT.

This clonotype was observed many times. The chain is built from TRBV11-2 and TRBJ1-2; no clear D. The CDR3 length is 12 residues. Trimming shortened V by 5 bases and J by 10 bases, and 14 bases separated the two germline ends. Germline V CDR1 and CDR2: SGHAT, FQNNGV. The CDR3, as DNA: TGTGCCAGCAGCGGAACTACGAAAGCCTACACCTTC. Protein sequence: CASSGTTKAYTF.

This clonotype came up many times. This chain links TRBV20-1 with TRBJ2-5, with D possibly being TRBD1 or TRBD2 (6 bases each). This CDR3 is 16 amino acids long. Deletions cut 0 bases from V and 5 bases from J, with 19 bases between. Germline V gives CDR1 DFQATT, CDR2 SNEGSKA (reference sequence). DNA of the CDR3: TGCAGTGCTAGAGATCCATGGGAGAGGGGGGTCGAGACCCAGTACTTC. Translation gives CSARDPWERGVETQYF.

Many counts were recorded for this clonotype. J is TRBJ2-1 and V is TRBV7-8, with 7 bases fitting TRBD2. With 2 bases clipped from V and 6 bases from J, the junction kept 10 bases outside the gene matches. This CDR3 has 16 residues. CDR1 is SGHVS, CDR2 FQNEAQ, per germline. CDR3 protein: CASSLPIAGVINEQFF. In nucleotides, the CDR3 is TGTGCCAGCAGCTTACCCATTGCGGGAGTAATCAATGAGCAGTTCTTC.

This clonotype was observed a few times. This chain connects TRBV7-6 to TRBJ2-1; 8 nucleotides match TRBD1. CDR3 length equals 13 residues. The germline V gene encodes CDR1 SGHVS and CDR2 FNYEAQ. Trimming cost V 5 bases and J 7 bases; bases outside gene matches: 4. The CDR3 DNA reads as TGTGCCAGCAGCCCATGGACAGGGAATGAGCAGTTCTTC. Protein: CASSPWTGNEQFF.

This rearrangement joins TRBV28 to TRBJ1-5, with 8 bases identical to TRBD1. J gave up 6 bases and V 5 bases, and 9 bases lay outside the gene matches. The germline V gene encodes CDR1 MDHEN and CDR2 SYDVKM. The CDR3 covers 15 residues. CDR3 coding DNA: TGTGCCAGCAGTCCGAGGACAGGACAGGGTCAGCCCCAGCATTTT. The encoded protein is CASSPRTGQGQPQHF. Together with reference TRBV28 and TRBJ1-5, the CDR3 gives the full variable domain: DVKVTQSSRYLVKRTGEKVFLECVQDMDHENMFWYRQDPGLGLRLIYFSYDVKMKEKGDIPEGYSVSREKKERFSLILESASTNQTSMYLCASSPRTGQGQPQHFGDGTRLSIL.

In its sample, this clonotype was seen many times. CDR3 DNA sequence: TGCAGTGTAGACGGGGCCACAGATACGCAGTATTTT. Translated: CSVDGATDTQYF. The V gene is TRBV20-1, the J gene TRBJ2-3; D may correspond to TRBD1 or TRBD2 (5 bases each). Germline V gives CDR1 DFQATT, CDR2 SNEGSKA (reference sequence). Deletions cut 7 bases from V and 2 bases from J, with 10 bases between. The CDR3 runs 12 residues.

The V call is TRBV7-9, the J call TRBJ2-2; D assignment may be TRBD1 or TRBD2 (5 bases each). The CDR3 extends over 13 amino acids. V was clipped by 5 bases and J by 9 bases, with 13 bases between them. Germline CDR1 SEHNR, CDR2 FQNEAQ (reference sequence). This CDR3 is CASSPGTERELFF. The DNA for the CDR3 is TGTGCCAGCAGCCCCGGGACGGAGCGGGAGCTGTTTTTT. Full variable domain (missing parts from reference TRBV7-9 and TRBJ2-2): DTGVSQNPRHKITKRGQNVTFRCDPISEHNRLYWYRQTLGQGPEFLTYFQNEAQLEKSRLLSDRFSAERPKGSFSTLEIQRTEQGDSAMYLCASSPGTERELFFGEGSRLTVL.

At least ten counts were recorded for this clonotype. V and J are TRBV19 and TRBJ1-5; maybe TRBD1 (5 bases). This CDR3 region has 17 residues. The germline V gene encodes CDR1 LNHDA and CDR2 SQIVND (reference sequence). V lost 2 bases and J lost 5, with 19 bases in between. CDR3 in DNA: TGTGCCAGTAGTATATCCCTCGGGGCGAGGGACCATCAGCCCCAGCATTTT. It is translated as CASSISLGARDHQPQHF.

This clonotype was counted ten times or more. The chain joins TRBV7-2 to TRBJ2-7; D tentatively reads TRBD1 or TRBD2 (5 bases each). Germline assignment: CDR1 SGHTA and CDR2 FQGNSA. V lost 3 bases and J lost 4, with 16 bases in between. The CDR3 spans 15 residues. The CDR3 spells CASSFGLRGQYEQYF. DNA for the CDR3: TGTGCCAGCAGCTTCGGCCTTCGGGGCCAGTACGAGCAGTACTTC.

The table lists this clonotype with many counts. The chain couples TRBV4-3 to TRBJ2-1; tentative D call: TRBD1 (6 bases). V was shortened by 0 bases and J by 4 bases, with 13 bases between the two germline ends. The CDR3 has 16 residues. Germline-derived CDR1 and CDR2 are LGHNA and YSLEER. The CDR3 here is CASSQDAQGPYNEQFF. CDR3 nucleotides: TGCGCCAGCAGCCAAGACGCGCAGGGGCCTTACAATGAGCAGTTCTTC.

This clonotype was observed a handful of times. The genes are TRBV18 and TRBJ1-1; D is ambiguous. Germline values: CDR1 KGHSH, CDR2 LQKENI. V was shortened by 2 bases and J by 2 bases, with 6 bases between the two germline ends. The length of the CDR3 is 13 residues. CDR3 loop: CASSPTTNTEAFF. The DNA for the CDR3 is TGTGCCAGCTCACCAACAACCAACACTGAAGCTTTCTTT.

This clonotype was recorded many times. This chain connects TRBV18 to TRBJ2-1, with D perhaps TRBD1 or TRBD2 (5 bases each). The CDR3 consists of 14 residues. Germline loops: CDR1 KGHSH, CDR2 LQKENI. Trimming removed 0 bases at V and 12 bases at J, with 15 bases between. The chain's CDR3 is CASSPPSTGLGQFF. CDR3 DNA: TGTGCCAGCTCACCACCGTCCACGGGGCTGGGGCAGTTCTTC.